This T cell receptor beta chain comes out of a study of persistence of HIV-infected CD4 T cells. Across the study: Isolated cells were CMV- and HIV-1 Gag-responding CD4+ T cells. Donors had been on suppressive ART for a median of 8 years.

Overlapping HIV-1 Gag 15-mer peptides at approximately 1 ug per peptide per mL were used. Memory cells lacking CD40L and CD69 with high CD45RO were sorted. Plasma HIV-1 RNA stayed below 50 copies/mL for at least 4 years. This was the immunoSEQ version 4 assay in survey mode. Profiled with immunoSEQ multiplex PCR; TCRdb holds only in-frame clones, not every one. The sample includes 50,000 to 65,000 clones, 70% to 75% of them seen just once. Trimming took 9 bases from V and 2 from J; bases not matched to a gene: 7. CDR3 size: 14 residues. CDR1 is LGHNA, CDR2 YNFKEQ, per germline. This clone occurred once. What it recognizes is unknown.

The starting material was CD4+ T cells sorted from PBMCs after approximately 20-hour stimulation, obtained from a patient who received antiretroviral therapy. The rearrangement links TRBV4-2 to TRBJ2-3, with TRBD2 matching 8 bases. This TCR derives from an adult man with HIV who was CMV-seropositive. DNA for the CDR3: TGTGCCAGTTACGGGGGGGCTAACACAGATACGCAGTATTTT. It is translated as CASYGGANTDTQYF.